Reported below is one TCR beta chain. Its target is not known. Using immunoSEQ multiplex PCR, the repertoire was profiled, and TCRdb retains in-frame clones only, with some absent. Of about 51,000 clones detected, about three quarters appear once; the ten largest clones hold 2% to 2.5%. Germline CDR1 reads SNHLY; CDR2 reads FYNNEI. V was trimmed by 6 bases and J by 2 bases, leaving 14 bases between them. This CDR3 is 14 amino acids long. Patients had chemo-refractory metastatic non-small-cell lung cancer and received focal radiation plus CTLA-4 blockade that used ipilimumab. These data are taken from a study of radiotherapy plus CTLA-4 blockade in lung cancer. Study overall: Objective responses were seen in 18% of patients, disease control in roughly 30%. Study-level results: Early blood T cell clone dynamics, with interferon-beta, were reported to best predict response. Among blood TCR repertoires after radiotherapy plus ipilimumab, tumor-derived clones expanded.

The starting material was peripheral blood, obtained from a patient treated with radiotherapy plus ipilimumab. The origin of this receptor is a human donor with non-small cell lung cancer whose response to radiotherapy plus ipilimumab could not be evaluated. The chain carries TRBV2 and TRBJ2-7, with D unresolved. The CDR3 region is CASRVRRPTYEQYF. In nucleotides, the CDR3 is TGTGCCAGCAGGGTCCGGCGGCCAACCTACGAGCAGTACTTC.